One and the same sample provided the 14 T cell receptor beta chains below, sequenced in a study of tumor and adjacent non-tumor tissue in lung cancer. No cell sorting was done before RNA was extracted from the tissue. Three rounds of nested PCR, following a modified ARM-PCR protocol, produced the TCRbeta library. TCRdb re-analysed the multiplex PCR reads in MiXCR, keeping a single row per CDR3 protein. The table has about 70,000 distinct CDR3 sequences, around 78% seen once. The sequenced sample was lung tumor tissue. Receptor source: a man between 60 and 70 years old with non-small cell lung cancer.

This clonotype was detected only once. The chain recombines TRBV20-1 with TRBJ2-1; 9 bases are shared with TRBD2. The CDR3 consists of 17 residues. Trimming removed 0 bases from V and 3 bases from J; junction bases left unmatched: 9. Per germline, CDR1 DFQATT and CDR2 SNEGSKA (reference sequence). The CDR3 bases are TGCAGTGCTAGAGAGGCGGGTCTAGCGGGATTCTACAATGAGCAGTTCTTC. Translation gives CSAREAGLAGFYNEQFF.

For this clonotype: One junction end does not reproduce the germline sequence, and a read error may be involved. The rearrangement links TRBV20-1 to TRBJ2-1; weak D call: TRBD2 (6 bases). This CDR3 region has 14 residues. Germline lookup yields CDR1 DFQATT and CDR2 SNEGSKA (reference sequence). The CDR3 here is CSARDQRTNCEQFF. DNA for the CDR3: TGCAGTGCCAGAGATCAACGGACTAACTGTGAGCAGTTCTTC.

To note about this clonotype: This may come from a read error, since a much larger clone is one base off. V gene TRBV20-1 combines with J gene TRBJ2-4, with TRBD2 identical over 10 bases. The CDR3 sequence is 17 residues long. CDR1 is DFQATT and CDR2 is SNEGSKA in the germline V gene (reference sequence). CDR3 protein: CNATIGLAVLAKNIQYF. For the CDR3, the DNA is TGCAATGCTACCATAGGACTAGCGGTTTTAGCCAAAAACATTCAGTACTTC.

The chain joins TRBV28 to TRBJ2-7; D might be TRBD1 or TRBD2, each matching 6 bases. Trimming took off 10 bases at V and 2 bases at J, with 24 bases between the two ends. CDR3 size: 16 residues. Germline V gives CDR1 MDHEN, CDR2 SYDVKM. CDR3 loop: CATSFAQGGRAYEQYF. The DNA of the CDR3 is TGTGCCACTAGTTTTGCTCAAGGGGGGCGCGCCTACGAGCAGTACTTC.

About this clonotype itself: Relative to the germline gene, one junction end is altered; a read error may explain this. This CDR3 is CASSYRFADTEAFF. In DNA, the CDR3 is TGTGCTAGCAGTTACCGGTTTGCGGACACTGAAGCTTTCTTT. The J gene is TRBJ1-1, the V gene TRBV6-5; no firm D call. Looked up from germline, CDR1 is MNHEY and CDR2 is SVGAGI. The CDR3 runs to 14 residues.

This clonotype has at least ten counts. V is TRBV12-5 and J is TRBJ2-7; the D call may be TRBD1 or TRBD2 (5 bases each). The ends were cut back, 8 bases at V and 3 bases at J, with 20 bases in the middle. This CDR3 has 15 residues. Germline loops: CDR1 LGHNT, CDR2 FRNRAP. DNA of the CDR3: TGTGCTAGTAGAATTAGGACGGGACGCAGCTACGAGCAGTACTTC. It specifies CASRIRTGRSYEQYF.

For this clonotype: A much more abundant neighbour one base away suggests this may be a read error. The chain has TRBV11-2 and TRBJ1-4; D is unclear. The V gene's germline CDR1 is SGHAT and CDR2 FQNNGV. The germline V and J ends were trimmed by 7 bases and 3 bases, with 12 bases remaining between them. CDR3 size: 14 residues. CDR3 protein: CASTFGPANEKLFF. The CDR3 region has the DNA TGTGCCAGCACCTTTGGACCGGCTAATGAAAAACTGTTTTTT. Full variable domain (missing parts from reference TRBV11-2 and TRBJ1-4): EAGVAQSPRYKIIEKRQSVAFWCNPISGHATLYWYQQILGQGPKLLIQFQNNGVVDDSQLPKDRFSAERLKGVDSTLKIQPAKLEDSAVYLCASTFGPANEKLFFGSGTQLSVL.

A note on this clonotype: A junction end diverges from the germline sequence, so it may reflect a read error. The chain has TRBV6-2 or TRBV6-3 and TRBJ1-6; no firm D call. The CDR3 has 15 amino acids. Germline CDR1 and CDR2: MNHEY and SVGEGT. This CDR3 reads CASTYPVRNNSPLHF. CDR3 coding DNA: TGTGCCAGCACTTACCCGGTACGGAATAATTCACCCCTCCACTTT.

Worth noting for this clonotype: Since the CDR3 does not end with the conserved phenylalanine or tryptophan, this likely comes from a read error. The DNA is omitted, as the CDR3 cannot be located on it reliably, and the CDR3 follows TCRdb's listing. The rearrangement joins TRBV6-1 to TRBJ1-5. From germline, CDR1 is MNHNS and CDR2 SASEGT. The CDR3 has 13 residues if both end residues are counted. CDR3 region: CASRRAGDWPQDL.

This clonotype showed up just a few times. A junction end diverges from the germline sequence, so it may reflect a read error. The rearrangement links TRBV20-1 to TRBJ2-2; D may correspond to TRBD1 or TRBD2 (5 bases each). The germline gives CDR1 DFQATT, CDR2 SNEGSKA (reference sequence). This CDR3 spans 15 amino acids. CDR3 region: CSARKRELGTGELLF. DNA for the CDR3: TGCAGTGCTAGGAAGCGTGAGCTGGGGACCGGGGAGCTGCTTTTT.

The CDR3 DNA reads TGTGCCAGCTCGACAGTACCGGAGACCCAGTACTTC. Translated: CASSTVPETQYF. The gene calls are TRBV2 and TRBJ2-5, with D perhaps TRBD1 (5 bases). Germline V gene data show CDR1 as SNHLY and CDR2 as FYNNEI. The ends were cut back, 8 bases at V and 5 bases at J, with 12 bases in the middle. This CDR3 contains 12 residues.

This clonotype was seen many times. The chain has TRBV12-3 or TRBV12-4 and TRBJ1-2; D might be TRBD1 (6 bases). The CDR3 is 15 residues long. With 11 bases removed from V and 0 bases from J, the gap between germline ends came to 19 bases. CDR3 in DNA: TGTGCCTCCGATACGGGGGCCTTTACTAACTATGGCTACACCTTC. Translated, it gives CASDTGAFTNYGYTF.

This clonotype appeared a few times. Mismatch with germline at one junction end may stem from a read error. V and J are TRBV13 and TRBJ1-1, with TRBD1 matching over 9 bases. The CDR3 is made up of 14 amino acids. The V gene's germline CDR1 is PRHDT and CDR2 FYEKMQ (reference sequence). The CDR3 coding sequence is TGTGTCAGCAGCTTTAGACAGGGGGTGTCTGAAGCTTTCTTT. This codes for CVSSFRQGVSEAFF.

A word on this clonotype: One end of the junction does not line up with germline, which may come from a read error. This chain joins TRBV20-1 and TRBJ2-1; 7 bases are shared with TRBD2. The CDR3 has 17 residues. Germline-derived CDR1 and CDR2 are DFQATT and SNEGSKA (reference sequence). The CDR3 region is CSDRPPSGRQSYNERLF. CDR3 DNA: TGCAGTGATAGACCCCCTTCCGGGAGGCAATCCTACAATGAGCGGCTCTTC.